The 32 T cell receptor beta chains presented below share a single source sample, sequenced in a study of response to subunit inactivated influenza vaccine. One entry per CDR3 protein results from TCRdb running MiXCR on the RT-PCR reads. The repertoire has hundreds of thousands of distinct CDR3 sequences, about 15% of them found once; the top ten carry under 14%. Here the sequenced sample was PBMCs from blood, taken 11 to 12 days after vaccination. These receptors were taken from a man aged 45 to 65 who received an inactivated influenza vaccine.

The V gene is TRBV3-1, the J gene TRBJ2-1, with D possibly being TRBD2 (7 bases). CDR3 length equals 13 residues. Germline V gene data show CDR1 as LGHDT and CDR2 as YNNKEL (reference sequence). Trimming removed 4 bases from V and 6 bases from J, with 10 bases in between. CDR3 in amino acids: CASSRGGANEQFF. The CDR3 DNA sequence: TGTGCCAGCAGCCGGGGGGGGGCCAATGAGCAGTTCTTC.

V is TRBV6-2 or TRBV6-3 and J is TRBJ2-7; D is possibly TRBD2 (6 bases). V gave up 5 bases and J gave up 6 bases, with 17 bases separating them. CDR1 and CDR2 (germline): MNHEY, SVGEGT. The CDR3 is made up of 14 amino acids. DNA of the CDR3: TGTGCCAGCAGTCTCCTTAGCGGCACGGGCGAGCAGTACTTC. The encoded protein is CASSLLSGTGEQYF.

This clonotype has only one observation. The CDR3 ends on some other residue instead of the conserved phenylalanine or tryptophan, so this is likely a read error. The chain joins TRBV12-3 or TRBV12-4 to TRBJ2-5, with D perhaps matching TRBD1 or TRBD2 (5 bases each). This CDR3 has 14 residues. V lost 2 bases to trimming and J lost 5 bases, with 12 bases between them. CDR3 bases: TGTGCCAGCAGTTTAAGAGGGACCGGGGAGACCCAGTACTTA. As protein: CASSLRGTGETQYL.

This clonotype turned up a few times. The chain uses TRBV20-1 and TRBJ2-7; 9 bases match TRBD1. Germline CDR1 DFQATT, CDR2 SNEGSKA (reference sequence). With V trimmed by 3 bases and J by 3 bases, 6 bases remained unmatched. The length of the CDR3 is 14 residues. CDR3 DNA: TGCAGTGCTAGTCGAACAGGGGGCCTCTACGAGCAGTACTTC. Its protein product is CSASRTGGLYEQYF.

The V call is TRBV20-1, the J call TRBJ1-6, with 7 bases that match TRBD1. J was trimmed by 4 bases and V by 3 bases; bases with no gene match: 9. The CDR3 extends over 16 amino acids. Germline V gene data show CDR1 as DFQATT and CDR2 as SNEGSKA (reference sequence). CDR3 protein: CSARGSTGLYNSPLHF. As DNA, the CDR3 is TGCAGTGCTAGGGGTTCGACAGGGCTTTATAATTCACCCCTCCACTTT.

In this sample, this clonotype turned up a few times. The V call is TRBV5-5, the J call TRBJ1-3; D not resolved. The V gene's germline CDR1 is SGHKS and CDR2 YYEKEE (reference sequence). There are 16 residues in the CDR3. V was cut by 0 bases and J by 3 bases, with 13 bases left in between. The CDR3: CASSLEGAAHGNTIYF. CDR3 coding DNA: TGTGCCAGCAGCTTGGAGGGCGCAGCCCATGGAAACACCATATATTTT.

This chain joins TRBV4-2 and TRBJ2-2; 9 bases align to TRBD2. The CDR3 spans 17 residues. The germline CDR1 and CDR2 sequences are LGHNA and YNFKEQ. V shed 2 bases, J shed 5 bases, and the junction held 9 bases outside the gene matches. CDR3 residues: CASSQRLAGGRTGELFF. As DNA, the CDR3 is TGTGCCAGCAGCCAACGTCTGGCGGGGGGGCGGACCGGGGAGCTGTTTTTT.

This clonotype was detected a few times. The CDR3 sequence is CASSLGGLAVRADTQYF. The DNA for the CDR3 is TGTGCCAGCAGCTTAGGGGGACTAGCGGTAAGGGCTGATACGCAGTATTTT. The gene calls are TRBV7-2 and TRBJ2-3; 11 positions agree with TRBD2. Germline CDR1 and CDR2: SGHTA and FQGNSA. Germline trimming cut 1 base from V and 6 bases from J; bases unmatched to any gene: 9. The CDR3 totals 17 residues. Filled out from reference TRBV7-2 and TRBJ2-3, the complete variable domain reads GAGVSQSPSNKVTEKGKDVELRCDPISGHTALYWYRQSLGQGLEFLIYFQGNSAPDKSGLPSDRFSAERTGGSVSTLTIQRTQQEDSAVYLCASSLGGLAVRADTQYFGPGTRLTVL.

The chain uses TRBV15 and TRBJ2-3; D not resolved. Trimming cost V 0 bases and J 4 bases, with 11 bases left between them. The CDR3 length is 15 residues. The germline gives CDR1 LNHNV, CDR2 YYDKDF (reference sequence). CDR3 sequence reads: CATSREASGSDTQYF. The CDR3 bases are TGTGCCACCAGCAGAGAGGCTAGTGGTTCAGATACGCAGTATTTT.

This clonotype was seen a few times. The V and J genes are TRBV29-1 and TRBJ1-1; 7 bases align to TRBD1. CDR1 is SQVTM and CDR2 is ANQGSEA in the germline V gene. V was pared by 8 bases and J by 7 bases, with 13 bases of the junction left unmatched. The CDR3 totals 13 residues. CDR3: CSISRGAVDEAFF. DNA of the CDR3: TGCAGCATTAGCAGGGGGGCCGTTGATGAAGCTTTCTTT.

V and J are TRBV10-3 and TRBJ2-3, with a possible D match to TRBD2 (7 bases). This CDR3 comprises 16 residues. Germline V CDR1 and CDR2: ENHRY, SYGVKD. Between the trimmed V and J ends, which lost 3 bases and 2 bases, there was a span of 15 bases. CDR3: CAISEVVRGPTDTQYF. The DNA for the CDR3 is TGTGCCATCAGTGAAGTTGTGCGGGGGCCCACAGATACGCAGTATTTT.

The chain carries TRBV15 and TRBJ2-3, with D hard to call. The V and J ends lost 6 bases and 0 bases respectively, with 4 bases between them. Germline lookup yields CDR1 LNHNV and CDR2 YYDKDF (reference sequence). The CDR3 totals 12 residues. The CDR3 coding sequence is TGTGCCACCAGTAAAAGCACAGATACGCAGTATTTT. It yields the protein CATSKSTDTQYF.

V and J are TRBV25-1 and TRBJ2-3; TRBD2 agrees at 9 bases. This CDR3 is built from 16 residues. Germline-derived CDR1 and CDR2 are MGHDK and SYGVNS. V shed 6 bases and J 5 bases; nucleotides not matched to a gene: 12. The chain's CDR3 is CASRDKGGRARDTQYF. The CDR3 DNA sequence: TGTGCCAGCAGGGACAAGGGCGGGAGGGCCCGAGATACGCAGTATTTT.

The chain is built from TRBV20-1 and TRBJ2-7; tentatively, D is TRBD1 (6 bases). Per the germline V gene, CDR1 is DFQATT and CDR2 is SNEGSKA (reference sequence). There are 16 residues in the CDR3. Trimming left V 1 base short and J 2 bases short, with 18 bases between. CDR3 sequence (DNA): TGCAGTGCTAGAGCCTTACAGGGAAACCCTCCCTACGAGCAGTACTTC. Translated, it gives CSARALQGNPPYEQYF.

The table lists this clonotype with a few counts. CDR3 nucleotide sequence: TGCGCCAGCAGCGCGATGCTAGCGACAGATACGCAGTATTTT. Translating gives CASSAMLATDTQYF. The chain joins TRBV5-1 to TRBJ2-3; possibly TRBD2 for D (6 bases). Trimming left V 4 bases short and J 3 bases short, with 12 bases between. Germline CDR1 is SGHRS and CDR2 is YFSETQ. This CDR3 contains 14 residues.

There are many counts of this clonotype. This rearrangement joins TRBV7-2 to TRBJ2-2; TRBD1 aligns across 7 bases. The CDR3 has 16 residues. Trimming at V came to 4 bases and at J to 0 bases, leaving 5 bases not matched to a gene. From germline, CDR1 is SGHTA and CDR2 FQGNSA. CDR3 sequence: CASSSKGAANTGELFF. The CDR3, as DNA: TGTGCCAGCAGCTCCAAGGGGGCAGCGAACACCGGGGAGCTGTTTTTT.

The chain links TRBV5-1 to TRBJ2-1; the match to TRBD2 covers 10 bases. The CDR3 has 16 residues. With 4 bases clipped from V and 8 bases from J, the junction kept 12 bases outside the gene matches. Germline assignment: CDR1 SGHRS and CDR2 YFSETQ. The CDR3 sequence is CASSAGSSGSLYEQFF. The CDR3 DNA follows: TGCGCCAGCAGCGCCGGCTCTAGCGGGAGTTTATATGAGCAGTTCTTC. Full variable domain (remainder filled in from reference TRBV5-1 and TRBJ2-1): KAGVTQTPRYLIKTRGQQVTLSCSPISGHRSVSWYQQTPGQGLQFLFEYFSETQRNKGNFPGRFSGRQFSNSRSEMNVSTLELGDSALYLCASSAGSSGSLYEQFFGPGTRLTVL.

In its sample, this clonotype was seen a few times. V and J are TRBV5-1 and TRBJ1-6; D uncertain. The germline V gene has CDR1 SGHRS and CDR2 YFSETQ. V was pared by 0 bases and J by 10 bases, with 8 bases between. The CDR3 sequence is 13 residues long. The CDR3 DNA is TGCGCCAGCAGCTTGGAGCCGGGATCACCCCTCCACTTT. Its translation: CASSLEPGSPLHF.

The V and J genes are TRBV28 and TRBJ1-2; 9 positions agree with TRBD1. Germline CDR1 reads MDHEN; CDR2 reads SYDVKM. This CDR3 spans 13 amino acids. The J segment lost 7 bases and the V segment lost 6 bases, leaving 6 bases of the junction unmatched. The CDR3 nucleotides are TGTGCCAGCAGCACGGACAGGGGAGTTGGCTACACCTTC. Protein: CASSTDRGVGYTF.

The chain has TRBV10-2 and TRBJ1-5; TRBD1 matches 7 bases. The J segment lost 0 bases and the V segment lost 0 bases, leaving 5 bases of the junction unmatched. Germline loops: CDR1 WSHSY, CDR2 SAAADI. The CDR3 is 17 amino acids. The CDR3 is CASSESRTGYSNQPQHF. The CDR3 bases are TGCGCCAGCAGTGAGTCCCGGACAGGCTATAGCAATCAGCCCCAGCATTTT.

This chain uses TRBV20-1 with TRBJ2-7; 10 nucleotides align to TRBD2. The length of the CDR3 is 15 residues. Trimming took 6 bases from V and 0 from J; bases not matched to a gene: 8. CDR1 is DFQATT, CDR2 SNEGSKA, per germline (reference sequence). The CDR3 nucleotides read TGCAGTGCCTCAACGACTAGCGGGTTCTCCTACGAGCAGTACTTC. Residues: CSASTTSGFSYEQYF.

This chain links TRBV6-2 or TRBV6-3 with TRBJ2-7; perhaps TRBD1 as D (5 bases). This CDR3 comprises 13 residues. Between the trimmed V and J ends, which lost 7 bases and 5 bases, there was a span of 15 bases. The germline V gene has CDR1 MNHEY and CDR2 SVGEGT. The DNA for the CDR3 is TGTGCCAGCACCTTCGGACACCTTGACGAGCAGTACTTC. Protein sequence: CASTFGHLDEQYF.

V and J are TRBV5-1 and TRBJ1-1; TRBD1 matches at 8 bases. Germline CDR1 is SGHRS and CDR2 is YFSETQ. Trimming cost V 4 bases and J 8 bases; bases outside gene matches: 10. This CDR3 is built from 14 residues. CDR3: CASSPWTGTTEAFF. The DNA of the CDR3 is TGCGCCAGCAGCCCCTGGACAGGGACGACCGAAGCTTTCTTT.

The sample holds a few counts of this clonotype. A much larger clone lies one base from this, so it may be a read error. The DNA for the CDR3 is TGTGCCAGCAGCCACATGAACACTGAAGCTTTCTTT. Encoded protein: CASSHMNTEAFF. This chain links TRBV6-2 or TRBV6-3 with TRBJ1-1; D ambiguous. Trimming pared 6 bases from V and 0 bases from J, leaving 5 bases between. Looked up from germline, CDR1 is MNHEY and CDR2 is SVGEGT. CDR3 length: 12 residues.

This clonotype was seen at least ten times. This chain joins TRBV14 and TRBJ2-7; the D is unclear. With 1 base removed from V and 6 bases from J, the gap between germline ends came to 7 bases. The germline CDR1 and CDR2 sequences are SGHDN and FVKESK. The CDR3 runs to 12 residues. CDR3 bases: TGTGCCAGCAGCCAAGGGACCGTCGAGCAGTACTTC. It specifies CASSQGTVEQYF.

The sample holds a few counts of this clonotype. CDR3 protein: CASSEAPLAGVSDEQFF. CDR3 nucleotides: TGTGCCAGCAGCGAGGCCCCTCTAGCGGGAGTTTCGGATGAGCAGTTCTTC. The chain couples TRBV11-2 to TRBJ2-1, with TRBD2 matching 10 bases. From germline, CDR1 is SGHAT and CDR2 FQNNGV. This CDR3 contains 17 residues. The junction had 15 bases not matched to a gene; V was cut back by 5 bases and J by 8 bases. The full variable domain, completed using reference TRBV11-2 and TRBJ2-1, is EAGVAQSPRYKIIEKRQSVAFWCNPISGHATLYWYQQILGQGPKLLIQFQNNGVVDDSQLPKDRFSAERLKGVDSTLKIQPAKLEDSAVYLCASSEAPLAGVSDEQFFGPGTRLTVL.

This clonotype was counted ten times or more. The CDR3 DNA sequence: TGTGCCAGCAGCCAAGCACTAGGGAACACCGGGGAGCTGTTTTTT. Amino acids: CASSQALGNTGELFF. The chain uses TRBV4-2 and TRBJ2-2; a weak D match, TRBD2 (5 bases). Trimming shortened V by 1 base and J by 1 base, and 7 bases separated the two germline ends. The CDR3 loop spans 15 amino acids. Germline CDR1 LGHNA, CDR2 YNFKEQ.

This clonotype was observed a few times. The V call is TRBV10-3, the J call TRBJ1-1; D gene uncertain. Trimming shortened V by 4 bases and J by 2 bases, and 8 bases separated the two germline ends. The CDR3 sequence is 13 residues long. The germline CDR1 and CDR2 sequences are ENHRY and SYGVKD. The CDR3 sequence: CAISVRPNTEAFF. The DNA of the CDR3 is TGTGCCATCAGTGTCAGGCCTAACACTGAAGCTTTCTTT.

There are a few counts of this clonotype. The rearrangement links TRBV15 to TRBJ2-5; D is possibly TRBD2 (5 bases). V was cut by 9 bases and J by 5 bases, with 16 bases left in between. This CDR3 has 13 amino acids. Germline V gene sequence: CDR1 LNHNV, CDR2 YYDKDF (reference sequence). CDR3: CATEDFSRETQYF. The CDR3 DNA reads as TGTGCCACGGAGGACTTTTCGAGGGAGACCCAGTACTTC.

The DNA for the CDR3 is TGCGCCAGCAGCTTGAGCAGGGTCCCAGATACGCAGTATTTT. Translation gives CASSLSRVPDTQYF. The chain joins TRBV5-1 to TRBJ2-3; maybe TRBD1 (5 bases). Germline loops: CDR1 SGHRS, CDR2 YFSETQ. This CDR3 region has 14 residues. Trimming removed 1 base from V and 4 bases from J, with 10 bases in between.

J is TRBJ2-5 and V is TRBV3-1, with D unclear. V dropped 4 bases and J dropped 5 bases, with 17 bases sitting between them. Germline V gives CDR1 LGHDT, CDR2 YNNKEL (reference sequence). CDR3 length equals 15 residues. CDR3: CASSRIGMDGETQYF. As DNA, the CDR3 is TGTGCCAGCAGCCGGATAGGTATGGACGGGGAGACCCAGTACTTC.

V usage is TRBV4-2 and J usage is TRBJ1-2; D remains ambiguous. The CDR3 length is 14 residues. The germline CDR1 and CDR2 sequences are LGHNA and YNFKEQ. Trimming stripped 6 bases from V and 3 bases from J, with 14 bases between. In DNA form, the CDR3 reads TGTGCCAGCAGAACCGACGAGGGCGACTATGGCTACACCTTC. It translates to CASRTDEGDYGYTF.